Included here is one T cell receptor (beta chain) sequence, with context. Its antigen remains unidentified. In the PCR, 60 Vbeta and 13 Jbeta primers were used. Using immunoSEQ multiplex PCR, the repertoire was profiled, and TCRdb retains in-frame clones only, with some absent. This table has around 75,000 clones, about 75% appearing once. The data were obtained in a study of cytomegalovirus exposure and HLA in healthy donors. Study results and caveats: In most subjects, TCR beta sequences reportedly gave accurate predictions of HLA-A and HLA-B alleles. A list of about 180 TCR beta chains associated with cytomegalovirus was given.

This clonotype originated in a man aged 18-30 years in good health and CMV-seronegative. The sequenced sample was PBMCs.

The CDR3 DNA reads TGTGCCAGCAGTAGATACAGGGGGGGTTACAATGAGCAGTTCTTC. It specifies CASSRYRGGYNEQFF. The V gene is TRBV28, the J gene TRBJ2-1; D may be TRBD1 (8 bases). Germline lookup yields CDR1 MDHEN and CDR2 SYDVKM. This CDR3 has 15 amino acids. The ends were cut back, 5 bases at V and 4 bases at J, with 15 bases in the middle.